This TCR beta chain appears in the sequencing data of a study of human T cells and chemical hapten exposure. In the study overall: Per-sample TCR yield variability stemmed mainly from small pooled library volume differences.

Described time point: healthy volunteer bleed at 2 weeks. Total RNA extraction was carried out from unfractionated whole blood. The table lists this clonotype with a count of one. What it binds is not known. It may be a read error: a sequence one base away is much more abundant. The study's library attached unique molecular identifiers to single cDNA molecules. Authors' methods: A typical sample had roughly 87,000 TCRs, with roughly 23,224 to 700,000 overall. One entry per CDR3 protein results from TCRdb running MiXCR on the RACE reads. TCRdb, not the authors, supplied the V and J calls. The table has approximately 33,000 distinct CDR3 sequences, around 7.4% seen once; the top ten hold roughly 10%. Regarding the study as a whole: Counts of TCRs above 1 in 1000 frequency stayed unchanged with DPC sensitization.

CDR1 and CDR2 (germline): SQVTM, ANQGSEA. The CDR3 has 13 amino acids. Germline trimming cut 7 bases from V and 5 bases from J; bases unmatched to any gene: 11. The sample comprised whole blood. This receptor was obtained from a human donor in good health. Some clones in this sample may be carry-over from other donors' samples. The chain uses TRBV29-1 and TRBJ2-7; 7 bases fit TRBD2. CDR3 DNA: TGCAGCGGTGGCCGGGGGGTTCAGGACGAGCAGTACGTC. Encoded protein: CSGGRGVQDEQYV.